The rows below give T cell receptor beta chains drawn from one sample of a study of T cells after yellow fever vaccination. TCRdb analysed the 5' RACE reads with MiXCR anew, one entry per CDR3 protein. Of more than 200,000 distinct CDR3 sequences listed, approximately 3.5% were seen once; the top ten hold around 19%. This specimen was PBMCs, taken 15 days after the yellow fever booster vaccination. The receptors were gathered from a man aged 18 to 30 who received the YFV17D yellow fever vaccine. CDR3s include the opening cysteine and the closing phenylalanine or tryptophan. The D gene is left open where the match is weak. Clone size is given for some rows only: seen once, a few or many times, or a class if the clone is expanded.

D gene	clone size	V gene	CDR3 length	J gene	CDR3 DNA	CDR3 protein
-	many	TRBV5-1	16	TRBJ2-3	TGCGCCAGCAGCTTGGAGACTAGTCTTAGCACAGATACGCAGTATTTT	CASSLETSLSTDTQYF
-	many	TRBV2	13	TRBJ1-1	TGTGCCAGCAGTGACTCGCTGAACACTGAAGCTTTCTTT	CASSDSLNTEAFF
-	many	TRBV7-6	14	TRBJ1-4	TGTGCCAGCAGCTTAGAGATAGGTGACGAAAAACTGTTTTTT	CASSLEIGDEKLFF
TRBD2	many	TRBV6-5	16	TRBJ2-3	TGTGCCAGCAGTTACTCGAGAGCGGGGGGAGGGGATACGCAGTATTTT	CASSYSRAGGGDTQYF
TRBD2	many	TRBV29-1	13	TRBJ2-1	TGCAGCGTTGGGACTAGCGGAAACAATGAGCAGTTCTTC	CSVGTSGNNEQFF
-	many	TRBV12-5	15	TRBJ1-1	TGTGCTAGTGGTTTGGCCCGGGGGGAAGACACTGAAGCTTTCTTT	CASGLARGEDTEAFF
TRBD2	many	TRBV7-6	18	TRBJ2-1	TGTGCCAGCAGCTTACCGACAGCCGGGACTAGCGCGTACAATGAGCAGTTCTTC	CASSLPTAGTSAYNEQFF
-	many	TRBV5-1	12	TRBJ1-4	TGCGCCAGCAGCTTGCCAGGAGAAAAACTGTTTTTT	CASSLPGEKLFF
-	many	TRBV21-1	14	TRBJ2-1	TGTGCCAGCAGCACTCGAAGCTCCTACAATGAGCAGTTCTTC	CASSTRSSYNEQFF
TRBD2	many	TRBV12-3/TRBV12-4	15	TRBJ2-1	TGTGCCAGTCTCCCCTATAGCGGGGGCTACAATGAGCAGTTCTTC	CASLPYSGGYNEQFF
-	many	TRBV10-3	13	TRBJ2-5	TGTGCCATCAGATTGGGTCAGAAAGAGACCCAGTACTTC	CAIRLGQKETQYF
-	many	TRBV7-9	13	TRBJ1-1	TGTGCCAGCAGCTTTGACGAGAACACTGAAGCTTTCTTT	CASSFDENTEAFF
-	many	TRBV5-4	17	TRBJ2-3	TGTGCCAGCAGCTTAGCCCCCGGGACTGTGTCCACAGATACGCAGTATTTT	CASSLAPGTVSTDTQYF
TRBD1	many	TRBV12-3/TRBV12-4	15	TRBJ1-6	TGTGCCAGCAGTCAGGACAGGGCCACCGATTCACCCCTCCACTTT	CASSQDRATDSPLHF
TRBD1	many	TRBV5-1	16	TRBJ2-7	TGCGCCAGCAGCCGGAGGACAGGGCAATACTCCTACGAGCAGTACTTC	CASSRRTGQYSYEQYF
-	few	TRBV6-2/TRBV6-3	15	TRBJ1-5	TGTGCCAGCAGTTACTCGGGGAAAGGGAATCAGCCCCAGCATTTT	CASSYSGKGNQPQHF
-	many	TRBV15	14	TRBJ2-5	TGTGCCACCAGCAGAGTCAGGGATGGAGAGACCCAGTACTTC	CATSRVRDGETQYF
-	many	TRBV5-1	12	TRBJ2-1	TGCGCCAGCAGCTTAGCCTCCAATGAGCAGTTCTTC	CASSLASNEQFF
-	many	TRBV7-2	12	TRBJ1-2	TGTGCCAGCAGCCGACGTACGGGAGGCTACACCTTC	CASSRRTGGYTF
-	many	TRBV6-5	15	TRBJ1-2	TGTGCCAGCAGTTACGCGGTGAGGGCTAACTATGGCTACACCTTC	CASSYAVRANYGYTF
-	many	TRBV18	15	TRBJ1-2	TGTGCCAGCTCACCAGTGCCTACTACGAACTATGGCTACACCTTC	CASSPVPTTNYGYTF
-	many	TRBV5-1	15	TRBJ1-1	TGCGCCAGCAGCTTGGGAGGGGCACCGAACACTGAAGCTTTCTTT	CASSLGGAPNTEAFF
-	many	TRBV4-1	14	TRBJ1-4	TGCGCCAGCAGCTCCCCCCTTAAAAGTGAAAAACTGTTTTTT	CASSSPLKSEKLFF
-	many	TRBV24-1	14	TRBJ2-1	TGTGCCACCAGTGATTTGGGGGATCACAATGAGCAGTTCTTC	CATSDLGDHNEQFF
-	many	TRBV30	13	TRBJ2-3	TGTGCCTGGACCAATCACCGCACAGATACGCAGTATTTT	CAWTNHRTDTQYF
-	few	TRBV6-4	16	TRBJ1-4	TGTGCCAGCAGTCCCGGGACCCGAGAACGGGGCGAAAAACTGTTTTTT	CASSPGTRERGEKLFF
TRBD1	many	TRBV7-3	14	TRBJ2-5	TGTGCCAGCAGCGTGGACAGGGCGGTTGAGACCCAGTACTTC	CASSVDRAVETQYF
-	many	TRBV7-6	14	TRBJ2-3	TGTGCCAGCAGCCTCTGGGGCAGCACAGATACGCAGTATTTT	CASSLWGSTDTQYF
TRBD2	many	TRBV27	15	TRBJ2-5	TGTGCCAGCAGTTTACTAGCGGGGGGGCGGGAGACCCAGTACTTC	CASSLLAGGRETQYF
-	many	TRBV7-9	13	TRBJ2-1	TGTGCCAGCAGCGGGCTTGGCGAGAATGAGCAGTTCTTC	CASSGLGENEQFF
TRBD2	many	TRBV20-1	15	TRBJ2-3	TGCAGTGCTAGAGCCGGGGGGGCCGGTGGGGATACGCAGTATTTT	CSARAGGAGGDTQYF
-	many	TRBV7-2	15	TRBJ2-2	TGTGCCAGCAGCTTAGGCCCGGGTGGCACCGGGGAGCTGTTTTTT	CASSLGPGGTGELFF
-	many	TRBV20-1	19	TRBJ1-6	TGCAGTGCTAGAGATCTCAACAGGGCGACCAGCTCCTATAATTCACCCCTCCACTTT	CSARDLNRATSSYNSPLHF
-	many	TRBV19	15	TRBJ2-3	TGTGCCAGTAGTATTCGGCAGTCCAGGTCAGATACGCAGTATTTT	CASSIRQSRSDTQYF
TRBD1	many	TRBV5-1	14	TRBJ1-1	TGCGCCAGCAGCGACCAGGGGGTGGGGACTGAAGCTTTCTTT	CASSDQGVGTEAFF
-	many	TRBV7-9	14	TRBJ2-2	TGTGCCAGCAGCTTAAACAGGGCCACCGGGGAGCTGTTTTTT	CASSLNRATGELFF
-	many	TRBV5-1	15	TRBJ1-3	TGCGCCAGCAGCTTGGAGCGGGGGCCCGGAAACACCATATATTTT	CASSLERGPGNTIYF
-	many	TRBV12-3/TRBV12-4	14	TRBJ1-3	TGTGCCAGCAGCTTAGGAGTCTCTGGAAACACCATATATTTT	CASSLGVSGNTIYF
-	many	TRBV28	14	TRBJ2-5	TGTGCCAGCGGCTCTTGGGACACACAAGAGACCCAGTACTTC	CASGSWDTQETQYF
-	few	TRBV5-4	15	TRBJ2-3	TGTGCCAGCAGCTTGGAGGGGGTCGGCACAGATACGCAGTATTTT	CASSLEGVGTDTQYF
-	-	TRBV30	13	TRBJ1-2	TGTGCCTGGGCCTCCGGGGCCGCCAGGGGCTACACCTTC	CAWASGAARGYTF